Presented here are 15 T cell receptor beta chains from one specimen sequenced in a study of blood T cell repertoires in COVID-19 (dated by TCRdb to 2019 to 2021). The library was obtained by the immunoSEQ multiplex PCR assay. TCRdb carries this immuneACCESS record with in-frame sequences only. Its versions omit some clonotypes, under half of them owing to an unresolved V gene in the studies checked, with the rest unexplained. The sample table holds more than 85,000 clones, of which 88% were seen once. Of the sample, approximately 2% is held by the ten largest clones. The sequencing input was peripheral blood. The receptors originated from a man aged 50-60 years with COVID-19, enrolled during active disease.

The chain combines TRBV18 with TRBJ2-3; TRBD2 aligns across 8 bases. CDR3 length: 17 residues. The V gene end was trimmed by 7 bases and the J gene end by 2 bases; junction bases not matched to a gene: 14. Germline V gene data show CDR1 as KGHSH and CDR2 as LQKENI. CDR3 nucleotides: TGTGCCAGCTATTTGGCCCGGGGGGGCCAGGCCACAGATACGCAGTATTTT. Translation gives CASYLARGGQATDTQYF.

The chain uses TRBV28 and TRBJ2-6; possibly TRBD2 for D (7 bases). The CDR3 spans 16 residues. V was trimmed by 5 bases and J by 0 bases, leaving 11 bases between them. Germline lookup yields CDR1 MDHEN and CDR2 SYDVKM. The CDR3 DNA reads as TGTGCCAGCAGTGGGAGGGGGGCCTCTGGGGCCAACGTCCTGACTTTC. It yields the protein CASSGRGASGANVLTF.

CDR3 in DNA: TGTGCCAGCAGCCCCCCCCGGACAGCTTCTAATTCACCCCTCCACTTT. Its translation is CASSPPRTASNSPLHF. The J gene is TRBJ1-6, the V gene TRBV3-1 (or the pseudogene TRBV3-2); TRBD1 might be the D (6 bases). V lost 4 bases to trimming and J lost 6 bases, with 16 bases between them. CDR1 and CDR2 (germline): LGHDT, YNNKEL (reference sequence). This CDR3 is built from 16 residues.

This chain uses TRBV3-1 (or the pseudogene TRBV3-2) with TRBJ1-2; possibly TRBD1 for D (5 bases). This CDR3 contains 15 residues. Trimming took off 1 base at V and 3 bases at J, with 12 bases between the two ends. The germline V gene has CDR1 LGHDT and CDR2 YNNKEL (reference sequence). The CDR3 protein is CASSQAAGSDYGYTF. The CDR3 DNA follows: TGTGCCAGCAGCCAAGCGGCAGGGTCCGACTATGGCTACACCTTC.

V gene TRBV19 combines with J gene TRBJ2-7; TRBD1 aligns across 10 bases. Germline-derived CDR1 and CDR2 are LNHDA and SQIVND (reference sequence). V lost 6 bases to trimming and J lost 2 bases; unmatched junction nucleotides: 4. The CDR3 is made up of 14 amino acids. Written as DNA, the CDR3 is TGTGCCAGTAGCCCGGGACAGGGGCCCTACGAGCAGTACTTC. It is translated as CASSPGQGPYEQYF. The full variable domain, in which reference TRBV19 and TRBJ2-7 provide the parts outside the CDR3, is DGGITQSPKYLFRKEGQNVTLSCEQNLNHDAMYWYRQDPGQGLRLIYYSQIVNDFQKGDIAEGYSVSREKKESFPLTVTSAQKNPTAFYLCASSPGQGPYEQYFGPGTRLTVT.

Only a few counts were recorded for this clone. The chain joins TRBV9 to TRBJ1-2, with TRBD1 identical over 8 bases. This CDR3 is 12 amino acids long. Germline V gene data show CDR1 as SGDLS and CDR2 as YYNGEE. V lost 4 bases to trimming and J lost 7 bases; unmatched junction nucleotides: 3. CDR3 region: CASSPGQGGYTF. CDR3 DNA: TGTGCCAGCAGCCCAGGACAGGGTGGCTACACCTTC. Based on the CDR3 plus reference TRBV9 and TRBJ1-2, the full variable domain is DSGVTQTPKHLITATGQRVTLRCSPRSGDLSVYWYQQSLDQGLQFLIQYYNGEERAKGNILERFSAQQFPDLHSELNLSSLELGDSALYFCASSPGQGGYTFGSGTRLTVV.

The chain is built from TRBV7-6 and TRBJ2-1; 14 nucleotides match TRBD2. There are 16 residues in the CDR3. Germline-derived CDR1 and CDR2 are SGHVS and FNYEAQ. The junction had 7 bases not matched to a gene; V was cut back by 4 bases and J by 8 bases. CDR3 amino acids: CASSSATSGGADEQFF. Written as DNA, the CDR3 is TGTGCCAGCAGCTCTGCGACTAGCGGGGGGGCCGATGAGCAGTTCTTC.

The V gene is TRBV7-8, the J gene TRBJ2-2; D uncertain. Germline values: CDR1 SGHVS, CDR2 FQNEAQ. The CDR3 runs to 13 residues. Trimming shortened V by 1 base and J by 7 bases, and 7 bases separated the two germline ends. The CDR3 nucleotides read TGTGCCAGCAGCTTAGTATTAAACGGGGAGCTGTTTTTT. This encodes CASSLVLNGELFF.

J is TRBJ2-1 and V is TRBV28; 11 bases are a match to TRBD1. The CDR3 covers 15 residues. The trim removed 7 bases at V and 2 bases at J, leaving 4 bases unmatched. The germline V gene encodes CDR1 MDHEN and CDR2 SYDVKM. CDR3 region: CASNEDRGPYNEQFF. CDR3 coding DNA: TGTGCCAGCAATGAGGACAGGGGGCCCTACAATGAGCAGTTCTTC.

As DNA, the CDR3 is TGTGCCACCCATCCTGCAGGGTCAGGGGCCAACGTCCTGACTTTC. Protein sequence: CATHPAGSGANVLTF. V usage is TRBV5-3 and J usage is TRBJ2-6; D perhaps matches TRBD1 (5 bases). TRBV5-3 carries the ORF label, with uncertain function. The CDR3 totals 15 residues. Trimming cost V 9 bases and J 4 bases, with 17 bases left between them.

V and J are TRBV6-2 or TRBV6-3 and TRBJ1-6; no clear D. CDR1 and CDR2 (germline): MNHEY, SVGEGT. This CDR3 region has 15 residues. V was trimmed by 2 bases and J by 7 bases, leaving 12 bases between them. CDR3 residues: CASSYAGIWNSPLHF. Here the CDR3 DNA reads TGTGCCAGCAGTTACGCGGGGATTTGGAATTCACCCCTCCACTTT.

V gene TRBV27 combines with J gene TRBJ1-1; D not certain. Germline V gene data show CDR1 as MNHEY and CDR2 as SMNVEV (reference sequence). The CDR3 totals 13 residues. V was cut by 5 bases and J by 5 bases, with 12 bases left in between. The CDR3 sequence: CASSTKPGTEAFF. CDR3 nucleotide sequence: TGTGCCAGCAGTACAAAACCGGGGACTGAAGCTTTCTTT.

This clone appeared once. The chain employs TRBV19 and TRBJ1-1; maybe TRBD1 (6 bases). The ends were cut back, 3 bases at V and 3 bases at J, with 23 bases in the middle. Germline values: CDR1 LNHDA, CDR2 SQIVND (reference sequence). CDR3 size: 18 residues. In DNA, the CDR3 is TGTGCCAGTAGTATCAGTTTGTCGGGGCAGGGGAGGGACACTGAAGCTTTCTTT. Its protein is CASSISLSGQGRDTEAFF.

The genes are TRBV3-1 (or the pseudogene TRBV3-2) and TRBJ2-7, with D perhaps TRBD1 (6 bases). V was cut by 9 bases and J by 3 bases, with 12 bases left in between. Germline V lookup: CDR1 LGHDT, CDR2 YNNKEL (reference sequence). The CDR3 spans 12 residues. The DNA of the CDR3 is TGTGCCAGTCGCCAGGGGAGCTACGAGCAGTACTTC. Translation: CASRQGSYEQYF.

Comment on this clone: Other DNA sequences in the sample encode the same CDR3. J is TRBJ1-1 and V is TRBV18; unclear D gene. The CDR3 is 14 amino acids. Germline V gene data show CDR1 as KGHSH and CDR2 as LQKENI. Trimming shortened V by 3 bases and J by 1 base, and 9 bases separated the two germline ends. The CDR3 protein is CASSPQEGNTEAFF. The CDR3 DNA follows: TGTGCCAGCTCACCGCAGGAGGGGAACACTGAAGCTTTCTTT.